Reported below is one T cell receptor (beta chain). The antigen this receptor binds is unknown. No much larger clone is present one base from it, and per-base qualities are unavailable. This specimen comes from a study of blood T cells in healthy people across ages (dated by TCRdb to about 2015). Looking at the study overall: Template switching captured roughly one uniquely barcoded TCR beta cDNA molecule per two T cells in model experiments. Using deep sequencing normalized with unique cDNA molecular identifiers, the study measured how TCR beta repertoire diversity changes with age. The donors were divided into four age groups: young (average around 15 years), middle-aged (around 37), aged (around 59) and long-lived (nearly 85). The study analyzed two additional independent replicas of 1 million unique cDNA reads from the same blood draw for two donors, one aged 18 to 30 and one aged 80 or older.

The library was prepared using 5' RACE. Sequencing instrument: Illumina HiSeq 2500. A second roughly 6 to 12 cycle PCR used a sample-barcoded 5' primer and a J-beta primer mix. A unique molecular identifier was introduced onto each TCR beta cDNA molecule by a template-switch 5' adaptor carrying 12 random nucleotides. Each sample yielded at least 2.5 million CDR3-containing paired-end reads. First-strand cDNA was synthesized from all RNA with the Mint cDNA synthesis kit, primed by a TRBC-specific oligonucleotide. After uracil-DNA glycosylase treatment, a first 18-cycle PCR used universal primers M1SS and BC2_uni_R on all cDNA. On the authors' methods: For normalization, 1 million high-quality reads, each with a distinct molecular identifier, were randomly selected from each sample. Reads with shared molecular identifiers were discarded instead of being binned into consensus sequences. MiTCR, set to a Q25 quality threshold and the strictest error-elimination algorithm, was used for CDR3 identification, clonotype clustering and error correction. A nonparametric unseen species model with Euler transformation was used to estimate lower-bound total TCR beta diversity. TCRdb itself trimmed the public reads at Q25 with fastp, ran MiXCR and retained productive beta chains. When rows share a CDR3 protein, they turn into one entry using the most common DNA and genes. The V and J calls and clone size are TCRdb's, not the authors'. For this sample there are 540,000 or so distinct CDR3 sequences; 24% appear just once. The top ten clones comprise just under 9% of the sample.

Here is what the overall study found, with its caveats: The percentage of naive T cells measured by flow cytometry correlated strongly with observed TCR beta diversity. Estimates of total diversity based on one million sequenced T cells were regarded as lower bounds and as underestimates. Since profiling was done on bulk unsorted PBMCs, naive and antigen-experienced compartments could not be conclusively compared. Donor CMV infection status was unknown, potentially confounding age-related changes in expanded clonotypes. As age increased, observed TCR beta diversity per million T cells dropped in a roughly linear way, and a significant reduction was already evident by age 40. Compared with the aged group, the long-lived group had more naive CD4+ T cells, fewer expanded clones and increased TCR diversity, a pattern suggesting age selection.

The germline V gene yields MNHEY for CDR1 and SVGAGI for CDR2. Deletion took 5 bases off V and 6 bases off J, with a span of 19 bases between the germline ends. The CDR3 runs 15 amino acids, cysteine and phenylalanine included. Only the CDR3 portion is preserved as DNA: 45 bases, with reading frame beginning at the first base. The roughly 39 donors, aged roughly 6 to 95 years, were systemically healthy Caucasian individuals from Russia. Approximately 11 milliliters of peripheral blood were drawn from each donor into EDTA-treated Vacutainer tubes. Ficoll-Paque density-gradient centrifugation was used to isolate PBMCs, with at least 7 million per sample. Total RNA, at least 6 micrograms per sample, was extracted from PBMCs with Trizol reagent. The percentages of naive CD45RAhigh/CD27high T cells were determined by flow cytometry on a PBMC aliquot from every donor. These data also formed part of another study, on T cells of mothers and their children. From that second study: Donors were nine systemically healthy Caucasian individuals: three mothers and their six children. cDNA synthesis used all of the extracted RNA, with roughly 1.6 ug of RNA in each 15 ul reaction. In the second PCR, the M1S primer added sample barcodes and 2-4 random nucleotides. More than 8.5 million TCR beta CDR3 reads were obtained from each mother, and about 3 million reads were obtained from each child. In both related and unrelated pairs, thymic selection shapes the output of TCR recombination in a similar way, with inherited differences having only a minor effect. Normalized repertoire overlap in related mother-child pairs was always slightly higher than in unrelated mother-child pairs, but the difference was never significant. With a sensitivity of around 97 clones per million clonotypes, no persistent microchimeric T cell clones were detected. Deep NGS was used in the study to compare the TCR beta repertoires of mothers and children and to look for features that separate related mother-child pairs from unrelated individuals. Mothers averaged approximately 41 +/- 4 years of age and children averaged about 10 +/- 4 years. After adapter ligation was performed with NEBNext reagents, the libraries were sequenced on an Illumina HiSeq 2000 with 100+100 nt paired-end reads. Mother and child libraries were prepared a month apart and sequenced in separate runs to prevent cross-contamination. Between about 500,000 and 2,100,000 distinct TCR beta clonotypes were identified per donor. Naive TCR beta clonotypes were estimated from low-frequency clonotypes matched to each donor's FACS-determined naive share, without sorting.

The receptor was derived from a boy aged 10-17 years in good health. The chain links TRBV6-5 with TRBJ1-2; a tentative D call is TRBD1 (6 bases match). Sequencing used blood. The CDR3 region has the sequence CASSLLASGANGYTF. Read as DNA, the sequence is TGTGCCAGCAGTCTCCTGGCCTCGGGGGCGAATGGCTACACCTTC.